This entry lists 26 T cell receptor beta chains sequenced from one sample in a study of T cell responses to AZD1222 COVID-19 vaccine. Generated by immunoSEQ multiplex PCR, the TCRdb table keeps only in-frame clones and is missing some. This sample has roughly 140,000 clones, with 88% found just once. Source: peripheral blood, taken after recovery from COVID-19. The receptors here all came from an adult who had recovered from COVID-19.

This chain connects TRBV18 to TRBJ1-1; 7 positions match TRBD1. With V trimmed by 3 bases and J by 1 base, 2 bases remained unmatched. Germline CDR1 KGHSH, CDR2 LQKENI. The CDR3 runs 14 residues. The CDR3 protein is CASSPAGGNTEAFF. DNA of the CDR3: TGTGCCAGCTCACCGGCAGGGGGGAACACTGAAGCTTTCTTT.

This clone appeared a single time. This sequence joins TRBV12-5 and TRBJ1-2; D gene ambiguous. Trimming took off 4 bases at V and 4 bases at J, with 10 bases between the two ends. The CDR3 runs 13 residues. The germline gives CDR1 LGHNT, CDR2 FRNRAP. DNA for the CDR3: TGTGCTAGTGGTTCACGGACGGCCTATGGCTACACCTTC. This encodes CASGSRTAYGYTF. The whole variable domain, filled in from reference TRBV12-5 and TRBJ1-2, reads DARVTQTPRHKVTEMGQEVTMRCQPILGHNTVFWYRQTMMQGLELLAYFRNRAPLDDSGMPKDRFSAEMPDATLATLKIQPSEPRDSAVYFCASGSRTAYGYTFGSGTRLTVV.

The chain links TRBV5-4 to TRBJ2-5; 11 nucleotides agree with TRBD2. V lost 4 bases and J lost 3; bases outside the gene matches: 5. The germline gives CDR1 SGHNT, CDR2 YYREEE (reference sequence). CDR3 length equals 15 residues. The CDR3 protein is CASSRTGLAEETQYF. The DNA of the CDR3 is TGTGCCAGCAGCCGTACGGGACTAGCGGAAGAGACCCAGTACTTC. The entire variable domain, with the rest obtained from reference TRBV5-4 and TRBJ2-5, is as follows: ETGVTQSPTHLIKTRGQQVTLRCSSQSGHNTVSWYQQALGQGPQFIFQYYREEENGRGNFPPRFSGLQFPNYSSELNVNALELDDSALYLCASSRTGLAEETQYFGPGTRLLVL.

This clone has just one count. CDR3 sequence: CASSYSGRIPQETQYF. The DNA of the CDR3 is TGTGCCAGCAGTTACTCTGGGCGGATACCCCAAGAGACCCAGTACTTC. The rearrangement joins TRBV6-5 to TRBJ2-5, with D hard to call. This CDR3 is 16 amino acids long. CDR1 MNHEY and CDR2 SVGAGI come from the germline V gene. Trimming took 0 bases from V and 1 from J, leaving 12 bases between them.

The CDR3 region is CASSWGTYYEQYF. In DNA form, the CDR3 reads TGTGCCAGCAGCTGGGGGACATACTACGAGCAGTACTTC. V and J are TRBV5-4 and TRBJ2-7, with D tentatively TRBD1 (6 bases). The V gene lost 3 bases and the J gene lost 3 bases, with 10 bases spanning the gap. CDR1 is SGHNT, CDR2 YYREEE, per germline (reference sequence). This CDR3 has 13 residues.

The chain employs TRBV19 and TRBJ2-5, with 7 bases that match TRBD1. Losses at the gene ends were 2 bases for V and 2 bases for J; bases not matched to a gene: 5. CDR1 and CDR2 from the germline V gene are LNHDA and SQIVND (reference sequence). The CDR3 length is 15 residues. The CDR3 DNA sequence: TGTGCCAGTAGTATAACCGGGACAGTACAAGAGACCCAGTACTTC. Its protein is CASSITGTVQETQYF.

The chain links TRBV3-1 (or the pseudogene TRBV3-2) to TRBJ2-7; D gene unclear. CDR3 size: 15 residues. V dropped 0 bases and J dropped 5 bases, with 14 bases sitting between them. CDR1 and CDR2 from the germline V gene are LGHDT and YNNKEL (reference sequence). The CDR3 reads CASSQDLGSRHEQYF. In DNA form, the CDR3 reads TGTGCCAGCAGCCAAGATTTAGGGTCGAGGCACGAGCAGTACTTC.

The rearrangement links TRBV19 to TRBJ2-7, with TRBD1 identical over 9 bases. The V and J ends lost 4 bases and 6 bases, in that order; junction bases with no gene match: 10. The V gene's germline CDR1 is LNHDA and CDR2 SQIVND (reference sequence). The CDR3 runs 15 residues. The DNA for the CDR3 is TGTGCCAGTAGTAGTTCGACAGGGGGGACAGGCGAGCAGTACTTC. Protein sequence: CASSSSTGGTGEQYF.

This clone was counted a single time. The CDR3: CASTQLRNEQFF. In DNA, the CDR3 is TGTGCCAGCACCCAGCTAAGAAATGAGCAGTTCTTC. The chain joins TRBV28 to TRBJ2-1; no reliable D call. Trimming removed 7 bases from V and 7 bases from J, with 11 bases in between. This CDR3 is built from 12 residues. Germline CDR1 and CDR2: MDHEN and SYDVKM.

The chain employs TRBV21-1 and TRBJ1-1. TRBV21-1 is marked as a pseudogene. The CDR3 is made up of 12 amino acids. CDR3 in DNA: TGTGCCAGCAGCAAAGAGGGAACTGAAGCTTTCTTT. Its protein is CASSKEGTEAFF.

This chain uses TRBV5-1 with TRBJ2-5; D not resolved. Per germline, CDR1 SGHRS and CDR2 YFSETQ. The CDR3 has 12 amino acids. V was shortened by 1 base and J by 1 base, with 2 bases between the two germline ends. DNA of the CDR3: TGCGCCAGCAGCTTGACCCAAGAGACCCAGTACTTC. It is translated as CASSLTQETQYF.

V gene TRBV6-5 combines with J gene TRBJ2-7; D is perhaps TRBD1 or TRBD2 (5 bases each). Germline V gives CDR1 MNHEY, CDR2 SVGAGI. Trimming took off 6 bases at V and 1 base at J, with 13 bases between the two ends. The CDR3 spans 14 residues. The CDR3 coding sequence is TGTGCCAGCAGGACCGGGACGGCGTCCTACGAGCAGTACTTC. Protein product: CASRTGTASYEQYF.

The chain uses TRBV5-4 and TRBJ2-7, with D perhaps assigned TRBD1 or TRBD2 (5 bases each). Trimming shortened V by 0 bases and J by 2 bases, and 15 bases separated the two germline ends. Germline V lookup: CDR1 SGHNT, CDR2 YYREEE (reference sequence). The CDR3 has 16 amino acids. The CDR3 DNA reads as TGTGCCAGCAGCTTGGGGGTGGGGGTCCACACCTACGAGCAGTACTTC. Translated: CASSLGVGVHTYEQYF. The entire variable domain, with the rest obtained from reference TRBV5-4 and TRBJ2-7, is as follows: ETGVTQSPTHLIKTRGQQVTLRCSSQSGHNTVSWYQQALGQGPQFIFQYYREEENGRGNFPPRFSGLQFPNYSSELNVNALELDDSALYLCASSLGVGVHTYEQYFGPGTRLTVT.

V usage is TRBV4-3 and J usage is TRBJ2-7, with D possibly called TRBD1 or TRBD2 (5 bases each). CDR3 length: 16 residues. V was clipped by 3 bases and J by 0 bases, with 15 bases between them. From germline, CDR1 is LGHNA and CDR2 YSLEER. The CDR3 is CASSHIRGVSSYEQYF. The CDR3 DNA reads as TGCGCCAGCAGCCACATTCGGGGCGTAAGCTCCTACGAGCAGTACTTC.

V gene TRBV19 combines with J gene TRBJ1-4; 7 bases fit TRBD1. J gave up 5 bases and V 7 bases, and 1 base lay outside the gene matches. CDR1 LNHDA and CDR2 SQIVND come from the germline V gene (reference sequence). The CDR3 spans 12 residues. In DNA, the CDR3 is TGTGCCAGTAACAGGGGAAATGAAAAACTGTTTTTT. Protein sequence: CASNRGNEKLFF.

V is TRBV25-1 and J is TRBJ1-1; D is unresolved. V gave up 2 bases and J gave up 3 bases, with 13 bases separating them. Germline V gene sequence: CDR1 MGHDK, CDR2 SYGVNS. The CDR3 has 15 amino acids. CDR3 protein: CASSEPRGWDTEAFF. DNA for the CDR3: TGTGCCAGCAGTGAACCTCGGGGATGGGACACTGAAGCTTTCTTT.

The chain is built from TRBV6-4 and TRBJ1-2; TRBD1 agrees at 10 bases. The junction had 5 bases not matched to a gene; V was cut back by 6 bases and J by 7 bases. This CDR3 has 13 amino acids. From germline, CDR1 is MRHNA and CDR2 SNTAGT. The CDR3 here is CASRPGQGIGYTF. In DNA, the CDR3 is TGTGCCAGCAGGCCGGGACAGGGGATTGGCTACACCTTC.

The chain carries TRBV12-3 or TRBV12-4 and TRBJ2-2; D is undetermined. V lost 2 bases and J 6 bases, leaving 7 bases between the germline ends. This CDR3 spans 13 amino acids. CDR3 protein: CASSLYQPGELFF. The CDR3 DNA sequence: TGTGCCAGCAGTTTATATCAGCCCGGGGAGCTGTTTTTT.

V is TRBV14 and J is TRBJ2-1, with TRBD2 matching 8 bases. CDR3 length: 17 amino acids. Germline CDR1 SGHDN, CDR2 FVKESK. V was clipped by 2 bases and J by 0 bases; unmatched bases: 6. DNA for the CDR3: TGTGCCAGCAGCCAAACTCTAGCGGGCCTCTCCTACAATGAGCAGTTCTTC. Amino acid sequence: CASSQTLAGLSYNEQFF. Together with reference TRBV14 and TRBJ2-1, the CDR3 gives the full variable domain: EAGVTQFPSHSVIEKGQTVTLRCDPISGHDNLYWYRRVMGKEIKFLLHFVKESKQDESGMPNNRFLAERTGGTYSTLKVQPAELEDSGVYFCASSQTLAGLSYNEQFFGPGTRLTVL.

This chain connects TRBV11-2 to TRBJ1-3, with 10 bases lining up with TRBD1. This CDR3 is built from 15 residues. Germline values: CDR1 SGHAT, CDR2 FQNNGV. The trim removed 4 bases at V and 6 bases at J, leaving 6 bases unmatched. CDR3 in DNA: TGTGCCAGCAGCTCATGGGACAGGGGACAAAACACCATATATTTT. Translating it yields CASSSWDRGQNTIYF.

The chain links TRBV9 to TRBJ1-1; 7 bases are shared with TRBD1. The V segment lost 3 bases and the J segment 5 bases; nucleotides outside the gene matches: 7. There are 14 residues in the CDR3. CDR1 SGDLS and CDR2 YYNGEE come from the germline V gene. For the CDR3, the DNA is TGTGCCAGCAGCGCGAGGGGGCTCGGGACTGAAGCTTTCTTT. It codes for CASSARGLGTEAFF.

This clone was observed at least ten times. This chain connects TRBV12-5 to TRBJ2-1, with 8 bases that match TRBD2. V lost 5 bases, J lost 2 bases, and 5 bases stayed unmatched. The CDR3 runs to 15 residues. Germline V CDR1 and CDR2: LGHNT, FRNRAP. CDR3 DNA: TGTGCTAGTGGTCCGCCAGCGGGAGCCTACAATGAGCAGTTCTTC. Protein sequence: CASGPPAGAYNEQFF.

The V and J genes are TRBV6-1 and TRBJ1-2; D remains unclear. Germline CDR1 is MNHNS and CDR2 is SASEGT. CDR3 length: 14 residues. The V and J ends lost 3 bases and 5 bases respectively, with 13 bases between them. The CDR3 coding sequence is TGTGCCAGCAGTGACCTGGACTTGTGGTATGGCTACACCTTC. It specifies CASSDLDLWYGYTF.

The chain couples TRBV7-8 to TRBJ2-7; TRBD1 aligns across 7 bases. Germline V lookup: CDR1 SGHVS, CDR2 FQNEAQ. The CDR3 runs 15 residues. The V and J ends lost 2 bases and 6 bases, in that order; junction bases with no gene match: 10. CDR3 sequence reads: CASSLQRQGGGEQYF. For the CDR3, the DNA is TGTGCCAGCAGCTTACAGAGACAGGGTGGAGGCGAGCAGTACTTC.

The gene calls are TRBV5-1 and TRBJ1-2, with D perhaps matching TRBD1 (5 bases). The CDR3 runs 15 residues. Germline CDR1 reads SGHRS; CDR2 reads YFSETQ. The V end lost 4 bases, the J end lost 4 bases, and 17 bases lay between the germline ends. The CDR3 coding sequence is TGCGCCAGCAGCAGAACCGAAACAGGAGTCTATGGCTACACCTTC. Residues: CASSRTETGVYGYTF.

The chain combines TRBV7-9 with TRBJ2-5; 7 bases fit TRBD1. CDR1 is SEHNR and CDR2 is FQNEAQ in the germline V gene (reference sequence). The CDR3 extends over 15 amino acids. V trimming: 5 bases; J trimming: 1 base; junction bases outside the gene matches: 7. In DNA, the CDR3 is TGTGCCAGCAGCCCCATGACAGGGTCCCAAGAGACCCAGTACTTC. This sequence encodes CASSPMTGSQETQYF.